This TCR beta chain comes out of a study of immune characterization of retroperitoneal liposarcoma. This clonotype was seen just once. CDR3 length: 15 residues. V lost 6 bases and J lost 2; bases outside the gene matches: 3. TCRdb reanalysed the PCR reads using MiXCR and keeps one entry per CDR3 protein. The sample yields 1,500 to 2,000 distinct CDR3 sequences, roughly half seen once. The chain employs TRBV12-3 or TRBV12-4 and TRBJ2-5; TRBD2 aligns across 13 bases. The specimen was tumor tissue. The clonotype originates from a male donor with retroperitoneal liposarcoma. The DNA for the CDR3 is TGTGCCAGCAGAGTGGGACTAGCGGGACAAGAGACCCAGTACTTC. It specifies CASRVGLAGQETQYF.